This T cell receptor (beta chain) was found in a study of OX40 agonist ivuxolimab in advanced cancers. Study in general: Patients treated during dose escalation were battling hepatocellular carcinoma, melanoma, renal cell or head and neck cancer. Two patients with cutaneous melanoma and one with hepatocellular carcinoma, three in total, showed partial responses.

Trimming cost V 2 bases and J 0 bases; bases outside gene matches: 4. CDR1 SGHNT and CDR2 YENEEA come from the germline V gene. CDR3 size: 16 residues. Findings and caveats of the study: Certain nonresponders additionally had low normalized T-cell clonal expansion.

Details on this clone: Its cognate antigen is unknown.

Profiling relied on immunoSEQ multiplex PCR, and the TCRdb table lists in-frame clones only, not all of them. This table holds about 72,000 clones, 88% found once. This sample comprised CD4+ or CD8+ T cells sorted from blood, obtained in a trial of the OX40 agonist ivuxolimab. This clonotype was obtained from an adult with an advanced solid tumor such as melanoma, head and neck, liver or kidney cancer. The chain is built from TRBV11-3 and TRBJ2-7, with 10 bases matching TRBD1. The DNA of the CDR3 is TGTGCCAGCAGCTTACCGACAGGGGGCAGCTCCTACGAGCAGTACTTC. Residues: CASSLPTGGSSYEQYF. The variable domain in full, completed from reference TRBV11-3 and TRBJ2-7, reads EAGVVQSPRYKIIEKKQPVAFWCNPISGHNTLYWYLQNLGQGPELLIRYENEEAVDDSQLPKDRFSAERLKGVDSTLKIQPAELGDSAVYLCASSLPTGGSSYEQYFGPGTRLTVT.